Below, one T cell receptor (beta chain) is given with its context. This record comes from a study of blood T cell repertoires in COVID-19. Study as a whole: Researchers got acute and convalescent COVID-19 samples from the United States, Italy and Spain. From T cells, B-cell-depleted T cells, or PBMCs came the material, which was cDNA or gDNA.

Per germline, CDR1 SGHTA and CDR2 FQGNSA. The CDR3 spans 15 residues. The V end was cut by 5 bases, the J end by 5 bases, with 16 bases between. The Seattle site enrolled patients during active infection and followed them longitudinally. In the original processing: Counts of nucleated cells, estimated from reference gene primer amplification, were obtained. Measured with immunoSEQ multiplex PCR; TCRdb has only the in-frame clones, and not every one. V and J calls plus clone size are reproduced from that table; the DNA served to infer D and trimming. The sample carries roughly 150,000 clones, just under 85% recorded once.

The chain couples TRBV7-2 to TRBJ2-1; D might be TRBD2 (5 bases). The sequenced sample was peripheral blood. The clonotype comes from a woman older than 75 with COVID-19, enrolled during active disease. Written as DNA, the CDR3 is TGTGCCAGCAGCCTAGTTAGGACTGGAGACAATGAGCAGTTCTTC. Translation: CASSLVRTGDNEQFF.